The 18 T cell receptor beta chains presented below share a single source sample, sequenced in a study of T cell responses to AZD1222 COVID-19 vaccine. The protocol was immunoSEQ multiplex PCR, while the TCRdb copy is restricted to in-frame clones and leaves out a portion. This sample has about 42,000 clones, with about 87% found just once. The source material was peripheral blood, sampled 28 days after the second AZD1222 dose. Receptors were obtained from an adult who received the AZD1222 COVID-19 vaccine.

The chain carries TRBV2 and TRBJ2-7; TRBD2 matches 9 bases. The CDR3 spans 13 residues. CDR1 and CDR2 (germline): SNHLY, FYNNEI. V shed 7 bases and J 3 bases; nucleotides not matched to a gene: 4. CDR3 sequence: CASNGLARYEQYF. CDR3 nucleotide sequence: TGTGCCAGCAACGGACTAGCGCGCTACGAGCAGTACTTC.

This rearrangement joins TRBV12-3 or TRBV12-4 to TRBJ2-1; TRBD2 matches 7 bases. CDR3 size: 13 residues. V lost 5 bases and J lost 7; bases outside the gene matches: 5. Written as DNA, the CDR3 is TGTGCCAGCAGTCCCGGGACTACAAATGAGCAGTTCTTC. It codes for CASSPGTTNEQFF.

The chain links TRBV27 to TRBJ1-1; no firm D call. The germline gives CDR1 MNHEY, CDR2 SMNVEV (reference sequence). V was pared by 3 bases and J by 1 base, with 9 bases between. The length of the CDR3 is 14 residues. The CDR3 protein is CASSFRLANTEAFF. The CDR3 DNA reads TGTGCCAGCAGTTTCCGACTCGCGAACACTGAAGCTTTCTTT.

The DNA of the CDR3 is TGTGCCAGCAGTGATTCGAGGGCCTTCTCCTACGAGCAGTACTTC. It encodes CASSDSRAFSYEQYF. The chain carries TRBV2 and TRBJ2-7, with D perhaps matching TRBD2 (5 bases). V was trimmed by 3 bases and J by 0 bases, leaving 12 bases between them. This CDR3 is 15 amino acids long. Germline V lookup: CDR1 SNHLY, CDR2 FYNNEI.

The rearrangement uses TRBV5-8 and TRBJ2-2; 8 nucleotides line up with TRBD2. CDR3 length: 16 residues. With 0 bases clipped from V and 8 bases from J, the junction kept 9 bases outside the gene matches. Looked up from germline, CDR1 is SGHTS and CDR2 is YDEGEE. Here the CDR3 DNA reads TGTGCCAGCAGCTTGGTCGGGACTAGAAGTACGGGGGAGCTGTTTTTT. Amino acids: CASSLVGTRSTGELFF.

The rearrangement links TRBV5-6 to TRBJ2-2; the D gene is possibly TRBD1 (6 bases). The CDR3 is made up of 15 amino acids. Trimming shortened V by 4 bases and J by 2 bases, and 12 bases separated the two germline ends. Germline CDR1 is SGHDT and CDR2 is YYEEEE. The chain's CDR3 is CASSPRTANTGELFF. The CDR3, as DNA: TGTGCCAGCAGCCCGCGGACAGCCAACACCGGGGAGCTGTTTTTT.

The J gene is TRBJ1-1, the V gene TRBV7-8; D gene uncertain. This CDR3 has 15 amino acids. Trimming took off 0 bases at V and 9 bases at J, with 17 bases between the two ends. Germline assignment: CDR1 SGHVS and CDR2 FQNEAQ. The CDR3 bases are TGTGCCAGCAGCTTAGCGCTGGGTTTCAGACAACAAGCTTTCTTT. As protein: CASSLALGFRQQAFF.

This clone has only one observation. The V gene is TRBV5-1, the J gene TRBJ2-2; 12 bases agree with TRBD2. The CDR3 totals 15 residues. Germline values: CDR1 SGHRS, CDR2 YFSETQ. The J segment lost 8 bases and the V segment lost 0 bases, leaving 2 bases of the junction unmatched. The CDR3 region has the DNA TGCGCCAGCAGCTTGGGACTAGCGGGAGTGGGGGAGCTGTTTTTT. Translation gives CASSLGLAGVGELFF.

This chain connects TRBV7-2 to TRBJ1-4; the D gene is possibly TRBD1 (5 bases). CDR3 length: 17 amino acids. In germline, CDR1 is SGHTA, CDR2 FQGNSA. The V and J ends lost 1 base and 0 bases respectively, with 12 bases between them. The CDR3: CASSLVGTVATNEKLFF. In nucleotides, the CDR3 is TGTGCCAGCAGCTTAGTGGGGACGGTAGCAACTAATGAAAAACTGTTTTTT. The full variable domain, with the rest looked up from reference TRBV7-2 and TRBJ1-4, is GAGVSQSPSNKVTEKGKDVELRCDPISGHTALYWYRQSLGQGLEFLIYFQGNSAPDKSGLPSDRFSAERTGGSVSTLTIQRTQQEDSAVYLCASSLVGTVATNEKLFFGSGTQLSVL.

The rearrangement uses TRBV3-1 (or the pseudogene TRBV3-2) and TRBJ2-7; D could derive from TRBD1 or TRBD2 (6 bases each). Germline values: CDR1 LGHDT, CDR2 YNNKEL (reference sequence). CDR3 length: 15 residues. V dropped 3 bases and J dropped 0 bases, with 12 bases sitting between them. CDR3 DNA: TGTGCCAGCAGCCATGGGGGGCTTATCTCCTACGAGCAGTACTTC. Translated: CASSHGGLISYEQYF.

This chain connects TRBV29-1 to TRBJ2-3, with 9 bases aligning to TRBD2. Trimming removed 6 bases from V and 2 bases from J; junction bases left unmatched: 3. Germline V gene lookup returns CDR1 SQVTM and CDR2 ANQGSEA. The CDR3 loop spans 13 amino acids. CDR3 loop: CSVLAGTTDTQYF. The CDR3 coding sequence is TGCAGCGTGCTAGCGGGAACCACAGATACGCAGTATTTT.

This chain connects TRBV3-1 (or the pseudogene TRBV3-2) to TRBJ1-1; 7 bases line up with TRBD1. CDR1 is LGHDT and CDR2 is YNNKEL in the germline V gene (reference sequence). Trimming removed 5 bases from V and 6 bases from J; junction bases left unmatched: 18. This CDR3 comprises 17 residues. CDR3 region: CASSSRDSQFRAPEAFF. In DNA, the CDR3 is TGTGCCAGCAGCTCCCGGGACAGTCAGTTTCGCGCCCCTGAAGCTTTCTTT.

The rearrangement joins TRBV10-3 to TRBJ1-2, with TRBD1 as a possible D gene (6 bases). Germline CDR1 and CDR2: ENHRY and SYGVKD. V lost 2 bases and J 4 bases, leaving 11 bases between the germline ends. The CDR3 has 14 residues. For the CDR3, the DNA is TGTGCCATCAGTGAGAGGGGGAGCGGCTATGGCTACACCTTC. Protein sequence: CAISERGSGYGYTF.

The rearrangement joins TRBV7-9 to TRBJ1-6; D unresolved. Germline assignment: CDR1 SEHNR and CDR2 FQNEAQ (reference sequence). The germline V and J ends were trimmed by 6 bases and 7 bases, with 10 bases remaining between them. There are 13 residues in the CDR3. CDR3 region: CASRPGGNSPLHF. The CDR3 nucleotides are TGTGCCAGCAGACCCGGAGGCAATTCACCCCTCCACTTT.

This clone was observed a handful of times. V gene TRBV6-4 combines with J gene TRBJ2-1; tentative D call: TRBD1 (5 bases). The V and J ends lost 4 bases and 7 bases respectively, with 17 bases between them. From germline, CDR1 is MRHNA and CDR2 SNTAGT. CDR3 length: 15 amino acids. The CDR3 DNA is TGTGCCAGCAGTGTACAGGCCTCGACCGGGAATGAGCAGTTCTTC. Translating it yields CASSVQASTGNEQFF.

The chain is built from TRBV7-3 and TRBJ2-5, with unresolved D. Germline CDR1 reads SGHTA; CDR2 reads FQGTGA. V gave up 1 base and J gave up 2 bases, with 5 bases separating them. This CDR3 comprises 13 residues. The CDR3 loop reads CASSLRQQETQYF. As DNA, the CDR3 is TGTGCCAGCAGCTTAAGGCAGCAAGAGACCCAGTACTTC. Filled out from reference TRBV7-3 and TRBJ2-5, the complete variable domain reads GAGVSQTPSNKVTEKGKYVELRCDPISGHTALYWYRQSLGQGPEFLIYFQGTGAADDSGLPNDRFFAVRPEGSVSTLKIQRTERGDSAVYLCASSLRQQETQYFGPGTRLLVL.

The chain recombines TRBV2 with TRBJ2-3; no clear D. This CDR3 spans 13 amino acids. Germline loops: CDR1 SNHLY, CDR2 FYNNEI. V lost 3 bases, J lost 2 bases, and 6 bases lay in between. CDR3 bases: TGTGCCAGCAGTGATGCTCTCACAGATACGCAGTATTTT. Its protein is CASSDALTDTQYF.

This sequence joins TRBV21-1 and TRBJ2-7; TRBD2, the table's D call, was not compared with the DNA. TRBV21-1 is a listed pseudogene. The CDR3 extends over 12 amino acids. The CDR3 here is CAFGTYKGEQYF. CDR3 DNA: TGTGCCTTCGGGACTTACAAGGGCGAGCAGTACTTC.